What follows are 26 T cell receptor beta chains derived from one specimen sequenced in a study of blood T cell repertoires in COVID-19. Measured with immunoSEQ multiplex PCR; TCRdb has only the in-frame clones, and not every one. The sample includes 100,000 to 120,000 clones, roughly four fifths of them seen just once. The sequenced material came from peripheral blood. The source is a woman in her 70s with acute or convalescent COVID-19.

The V gene is TRBV5-5, the J gene TRBJ2-1; a weak D match, TRBD2 (6 bases). The germline gives CDR1 SGHKS, CDR2 YYEKEE (reference sequence). This CDR3 is built from 17 residues. V dropped 0 bases and J dropped 0 bases, with 13 bases sitting between them. CDR3 sequence reads: CASSLAGSGGSYNEQFF. The CDR3 bases are TGTGCCAGCAGCTTGGCAGGTAGCGGAGGCTCCTACAATGAGCAGTTCTTC.

This sequence joins TRBV19 and TRBJ2-5; no definite D call. The CDR3 runs to 12 residues. Germline CDR1 is LNHDA and CDR2 is SQIVND (reference sequence). V was clipped by 3 bases and J by 9 bases, with 11 bases between them. The CDR3 sequence is CASSIRGPPQYF. CDR3 in DNA: TGTGCCAGTAGTATTCGCGGTCCACCCCAGTACTTC. The entire variable domain, with the rest obtained from reference TRBV19 and TRBJ2-5, is as follows: DGGITQSPKYLFRKEGQNVTLSCEQNLNHDAMYWYRQDPGQGLRLIYYSQIVNDFQKGDIAEGYSVSREKKESFPLTVTSAQKNPTAFYLCASSIRGPPQYFGPGTRLLVL.

The CDR3 protein is CASSEGRLAGGPSHEQYF. In DNA, the CDR3 is TGTGCCAGCAGTGAAGGCAGGCTAGCGGGAGGGCCTAGCCACGAGCAGTACTTC. This sequence joins TRBV6-1 and TRBJ2-7; TRBD2 agrees at 12 bases. This CDR3 spans 18 amino acids. Germline V gives CDR1 MNHNS, CDR2 SASEGT. With 1 base clipped from V and 5 bases from J, the junction kept 12 bases outside the gene matches.

J is TRBJ2-1 and V is TRBV19, with TRBD2 matching 9 bases. Unmatched junction bases numbered 5, after V lost 7 bases and J lost 7 bases. CDR3 length: 13 residues. In germline, CDR1 is LNHDA, CDR2 SQIVND (reference sequence). The CDR3 nucleotides are TGTGCCAGTAACTCCCTAGCGGGAAATGAGCAGTTCTTC. This translates into CASNSLAGNEQFF.

The V gene is TRBV19, the J gene TRBJ1-5, with a weak D call TRBD1 (5 bases). From germline, CDR1 is LNHDA and CDR2 SQIVND (reference sequence). V gave up 3 bases and J gave up 7 bases, with 16 bases separating them. This CDR3 region has 15 residues. The CDR3 DNA reads TGTGCCAGTAGTATGGGACTGGGGGTAGGGCAGCCCCAGCATTTT. Its protein is CASSMGLGVGQPQHF. Full variable domain (missing parts from reference TRBV19 and TRBJ1-5): DGGITQSPKYLFRKEGQNVTLSCEQNLNHDAMYWYRQDPGQGLRLIYYSQIVNDFQKGDIAEGYSVSREKKESFPLTVTSAQKNPTAFYLCASSMGLGVGQPQHFGDGTRLSIL.

This clone was detected only a few times. The chain uses TRBV19 and TRBJ1-5; 10 bases agree with TRBD1. V lost 5 bases, J lost 6 bases, and 10 bases stayed unmatched. Germline V CDR1 and CDR2: LNHDA, SQIVND (reference sequence). The CDR3 has 16 amino acids. CDR3: CASSFRQGAGSQPQHF. CDR3 nucleotides: TGTGCCAGTAGTTTCCGACAGGGGGCAGGTAGTCAGCCCCAGCATTTT. Variable domain in full (rest from reference TRBV19 and TRBJ1-5): DGGITQSPKYLFRKEGQNVTLSCEQNLNHDAMYWYRQDPGQGLRLIYYSQIVNDFQKGDIAEGYSVSREKKESFPLTVTSAQKNPTAFYLCASSFRQGAGSQPQHFGDGTRLSIL.

The chain has TRBV5-1 and TRBJ1-3; 8 nucleotides match TRBD1. This CDR3 is built from 17 residues. CDR1 is SGHRS and CDR2 is YFSETQ in the germline V gene. The junction had 5 bases not matched to a gene; V was cut back by 0 bases and J by 0 bases. CDR3 loop: CASSLEGTGRSGNTIYF. The CDR3 DNA is TGCGCCAGCAGCTTGGAAGGGACAGGCCGCTCTGGAAACACCATATATTTT.

The chain recombines TRBV18 with TRBJ2-1, with 7 bases that match TRBD2. V gave up 1 base and J gave up 5 bases; unmatched junction bases: 8. Germline V gives CDR1 KGHSH, CDR2 LQKENI. The CDR3 runs 16 residues. Written as DNA, the CDR3 is TGTGCCAGCTCACCACTTTTGGGACTAAACAACAATGAGCAGTTCTTC. Translating it yields CASSPLLGLNNNEQFF.

This chain joins TRBV11-2 and TRBJ2-4, with D possibly matching TRBD2 (5 bases). The CDR3 is made up of 15 amino acids. The V gene's germline CDR1 is SGHAT and CDR2 FQNNGV. Trimming pared 7 bases from V and 7 bases from J, leaving 20 bases between. CDR3 residues: CASTLGSGKDNIQYF. In DNA, the CDR3 is TGTGCCAGCACCCTAGGGTCCGGGAAGGATAACATTCAGTACTTC.

This rearrangement joins TRBV30 to TRBJ2-7; D is unresolved. The CDR3 sequence is 11 residues long. Per the germline V gene, CDR1 is GTSNPN and CDR2 is SVGIG (reference sequence). V dropped 0 bases and J dropped 9 bases, with 9 bases sitting between them. The CDR3 loop reads CAWSVHRGQYF. CDR3 nucleotides: TGTGCCTGGAGTGTACACCGCGGGCAGTACTTC.

This chain links TRBV5-1 with TRBJ2-7; 8 nucleotides match TRBD1. This CDR3 is built from 13 residues. Germline V gene data show CDR1 as SGHRS and CDR2 as YFSETQ. V lost 0 bases and J lost 5; bases outside the gene matches: 1. The CDR3 region has the DNA TGCGCCAGCAGCTTGGGACAGGGGAACGAGCAGTACTTC. Its protein is CASSLGQGNEQYF.

The chain is built from TRBV7-2 and TRBJ2-5; 8 nucleotides match TRBD2. The V gene's germline CDR1 is SGHTA and CDR2 FQGNSA. The CDR3 totals 15 residues. V was clipped by 7 bases and J by 3 bases; unmatched bases: 10. The chain's CDR3 is CASNTLRGGKETQYF. Written as DNA, the CDR3 is TGTGCCAGCAATACACTACGGGGGGGGAAAGAGACCCAGTACTTC.

The V and J genes are TRBV12-3 or TRBV12-4 and TRBJ1-5, with D perhaps matching TRBD1 (6 bases). V gave up 6 bases and J gave up 4 bases, with 10 bases separating them. CDR3 size: 13 residues. Written as DNA, the CDR3 is TGTGCCAGCAGCAGGGGACAAAATCAGCCCCAGCATTTT. Translating gives CASSRGQNQPQHF.

V is TRBV5-4 and J is TRBJ2-1; 8 positions agree with TRBD2. CDR1 is SGHNT, CDR2 YYREEE, per germline (reference sequence). The CDR3 extends over 13 amino acids. V lost 7 bases, J lost 8 bases, and 8 bases stayed unmatched. The CDR3 protein is CASRDGRADEQFF. The CDR3 nucleotides are TGTGCCAGCCGTGACGGGAGGGCGGATGAGCAGTTCTTC.

This chain uses TRBV23-1 with TRBJ1-4; D is perhaps TRBD1 (6 bases). TRBV23-1 is an open reading frame whose function is uncertain. V shed 3 bases and J shed 0 bases, with 8 bases lying between them. CDR3 size: 15 residues. The CDR3 protein is CASSHNRATNEKLFF. The DNA of the CDR3 is TGCGCCAGCAGTCATAACAGGGCAACTAATGAAAAACTGTTTTTT.

This chain joins TRBV27 and TRBJ2-2; D is unclear. Germline V gene sequence: CDR1 MNHEY, CDR2 SMNVEV (reference sequence). V lost 6 bases and J 3 bases, leaving 14 bases between the germline ends. CDR3 size: 15 residues. The CDR3 region is CASRAWAQDTGELFF. For the CDR3, the DNA is TGTGCCAGCAGGGCGTGGGCCCAGGACACCGGGGAGCTGTTTTTT.

The CDR3 spells CASLGDRAFDGYTF. For the CDR3, the DNA is TGTGCCAGCCTGGGCGACAGGGCTTTCGATGGCTACACCTTC. The chain is built from TRBV5-4 and TRBJ1-2; the match to TRBD1 covers 7 bases. The germline V gene has CDR1 SGHNT and CDR2 YYREEE (reference sequence). This CDR3 contains 14 residues. Trimming at V came to 7 bases and at J to 6 bases, leaving 12 bases not matched to a gene.

The chain is built from TRBV5-1 and TRBJ2-1, with 9 bases aligning to TRBD1. V was clipped by 0 bases and J by 0 bases; unmatched bases: 7. Germline values: CDR1 SGHRS, CDR2 YFSETQ. The length of the CDR3 is 18 residues. The CDR3 sequence: CASSLAPGTGTSYNEQFF. CDR3 sequence (DNA): TGCGCCAGCAGCTTGGCTCCCGGGACAGGGACCTCCTACAATGAGCAGTTCTTC.

The CDR3 DNA sequence: TGTGCCAGCAGTTTTGGTCAGGGGGGTTATGGCTACACCTTC. Protein sequence: CASSFGQGGYGYTF. This chain links TRBV27 with TRBJ1-2, with 7 bases aligning to TRBD1. This CDR3 contains 14 residues. The J segment lost 5 bases and the V segment lost 3 bases, leaving 6 bases of the junction unmatched. Germline assignment: CDR1 MNHEY and CDR2 SMNVEV (reference sequence).

This chain links TRBV10-3 with TRBJ2-1; 7 bases agree with TRBD1. CDR1 ENHRY and CDR2 SYGVKD come from the germline V gene. Losses at the gene ends were 4 bases for V and 4 bases for J; bases not matched to a gene: 13. The CDR3 length is 17 residues. The CDR3 reads CAISGWTGDLLYNEQFF. The CDR3 DNA sequence: TGTGCCATCAGTGGTTGGACAGGAGACCTTCTATACAATGAGCAGTTCTTC.

J is TRBJ2-1 and V is TRBV18; possibly TRBD2 for D (6 bases). The V gene's germline CDR1 is KGHSH and CDR2 LQKENI. The CDR3 contains 14 residues. V lost 5 bases and J lost 4, with 12 bases in between. The CDR3 coding sequence is TGTGCCAGCTCAGTTCTAGCGCCTTACAATGAGCAGTTCTTC. Amino acids: CASSVLAPYNEQFF.

The chain joins TRBV7-9 to TRBJ1-1, with 7 bases lining up with TRBD1. In germline, CDR1 is SEHNR, CDR2 FQNEAQ (reference sequence). CDR3 length equals 16 residues. V dropped 5 bases and J dropped 0; count of bases not matched to a gene: 9. The CDR3 loop reads CASSPGLTGLNTEAFF. The DNA for the CDR3 is TGTGCCAGCAGCCCGGGTTTGACAGGGTTGAACACTGAAGCTTTCTTT.

The chain recombines TRBV6-4 with TRBJ2-3, with 9 bases aligning to TRBD2. Germline-derived CDR1 and CDR2 are MRHNA and SNTAGT. The V and J ends lost 0 bases and 5 bases, in that order; junction bases with no gene match: 6. This CDR3 has 16 residues. The CDR3 DNA sequence: TGTGCCAGCAGTGACTCGGCTAGCGGGGACCAAGATACGCAGTATTTT. It codes for CASSDSASGDQDTQYF.

The CDR3 region is CASSSTGQETQYF. CDR3 nucleotides: TGTGCCAGCAGTTCGACAGGTCAAGAGACCCAGTACTTC. The chain recombines TRBV28 with TRBJ2-5, with D possibly TRBD1 on 6 matching bases. Germline assignment: CDR1 MDHEN and CDR2 SYDVKM. With 4 bases removed from V and 2 bases from J, the gap between germline ends came to 8 bases. The CDR3 consists of 13 residues.

This clone was seen only once. The J gene is TRBJ1-5, the V gene TRBV19, with 9 bases identical to TRBD1. Unmatched junction bases numbered 2, after V lost 2 bases and J lost 3 bases. Germline values: CDR1 LNHDA, CDR2 SQIVND (reference sequence). The CDR3 sequence is 15 residues long. The CDR3 DNA reads as TGTGCCAGTAGTATACACAGGGGGCCCAATCAGCCCCAGCATTTT. Translated: CASSIHRGPNQPQHF.

V usage is TRBV5-1 and J usage is TRBJ2-1; the D gene is possibly TRBD2 (6 bases). This CDR3 has 13 residues. Trimming removed 1 base from V and 6 bases from J, with 8 bases in between. CDR1 is SGHRS, CDR2 YFSETQ, per germline. In DNA form, the CDR3 reads TGCGCCAGCAGCTTGTCACTAGCCAATGAGCAGTTCTTC. Protein product: CASSLSLANEQFF.